Here is one TCR beta chain with its context. Its antigen is currently unknown. In the same sample, other DNA sequences code for this CDR3. Naivety among CD8 cells was defined by CD45RO negativity and positive CCR7 selection, thereby excluding terminally differentiated effector memory CD45RA+ cells. Assay used: immunoSEQ multiplex PCR; TCRdb lists only in-frame clones, some missing. Among 1.5 million to 2.5 million clones listed, about 94% were seen once. The record originates from a study of shared clonotypes between healthy human individuals. On the study more broadly: Each donor's CD4 naive and CD4 memory cells filled three plates apiece, CD8 naive two, and CD8 memory one.

Study conclusions and caveats: Unshared clonotypes carried lower generation probabilities than those common to all four donors.

The CDR3 sequence is 12 residues long. Germline lookup yields CDR1 MNHEY and CDR2 SMNVEV (reference sequence). The V end was cut by 3 bases, the J end by 6 bases, with 6 bases between. Sequencing used naive CD8+ T cells sorted from blood. The TCR comes from a man younger than 35 in good health. The chain recombines TRBV27 with TRBJ2-1; no clear D gene. In DNA, the CDR3 is TGTGCCAGCAGTTTGATTGGCAATGAGCAGTTCTTC. Its protein is CASSLIGNEQFF.